This paragraph reports one T cell receptor beta chain. Its antigen is not identified. This specimen comes from a study of cytomegalovirus exposure and HLA in healthy donors. In the study overall: Around 80 million unique TCRs from HLA-typed donors were held in an early data release.

Notes on the study in general: The productive fraction for most TCR beta V segments was about 87% or about 30% in an earlier analysis. Differences between HLA loci emerged in a later analysis of TCR association rates, with DRB1 most and HLA-C fewest.

PCR was performed using 60 Vbeta and 13 Jbeta primers. Assay used: immunoSEQ multiplex PCR; TCRdb lists only in-frame clones, some missing. The profile shows approximately 100,000 clones, around 81% of them singletons. Healthy individuals who donated bone marrow served as the donors. The source of this sequence is a man younger than 30 in good health and CMV-seronegative. The sequenced sample consisted of PBMCs.

The CDR3 spells CASGLPRDTQYF. The DNA for the CDR3 is TGTGCTAGTGGTTTACCGAGGGATACGCAGTATTTT. The V gene is TRBV12-5, the J gene TRBJ2-3; no definite D call. The V gene's germline CDR1 is LGHNT and CDR2 FRNRAP. CDR3 length: 12 residues. V was shortened by 3 bases and J by 6 bases, with 7 bases between the two germline ends.